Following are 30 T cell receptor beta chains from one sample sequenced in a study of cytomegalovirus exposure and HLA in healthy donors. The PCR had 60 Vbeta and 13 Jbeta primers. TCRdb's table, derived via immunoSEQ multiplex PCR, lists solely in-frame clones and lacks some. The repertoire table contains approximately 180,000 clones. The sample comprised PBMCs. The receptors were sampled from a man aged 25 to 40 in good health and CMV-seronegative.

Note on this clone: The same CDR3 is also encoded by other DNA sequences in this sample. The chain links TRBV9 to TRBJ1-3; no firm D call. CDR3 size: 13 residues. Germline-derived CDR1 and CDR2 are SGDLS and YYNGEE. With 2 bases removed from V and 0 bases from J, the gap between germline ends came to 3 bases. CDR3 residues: CASSVSSGNTIYF. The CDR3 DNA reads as TGTGCCAGCAGCGTGAGCTCTGGAAACACCATATATTTT.

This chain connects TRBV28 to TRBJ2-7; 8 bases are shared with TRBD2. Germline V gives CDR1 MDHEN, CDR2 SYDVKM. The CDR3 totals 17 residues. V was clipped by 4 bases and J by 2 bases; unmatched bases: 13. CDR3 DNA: TGTGCCAGCAGTTCCCCCGTGGAAAGCGGGAGTACCTACGAGCAGTACTTC. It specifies CASSSPVESGSTYEQYF. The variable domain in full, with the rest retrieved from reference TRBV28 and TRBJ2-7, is DVKVTQSSRYLVKRTGEKVFLECVQDMDHENMFWYRQDPGLGLRLIYFSYDVKMKEKGDIPEGYSVSREKKERFSLILESASTNQTSMYLCASSSPVESGSTYEQYFGPGTRLTVT.

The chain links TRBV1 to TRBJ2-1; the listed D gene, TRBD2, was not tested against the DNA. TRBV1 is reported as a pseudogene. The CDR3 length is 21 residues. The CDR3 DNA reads TGCACCAGCAGCCAAGATCGTCCGGGACTAGCGGGAGGGTCCCCCCACAATGAGCAGTTCTTC. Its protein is CTSSQDRPGLAGGSPHNEQFF.

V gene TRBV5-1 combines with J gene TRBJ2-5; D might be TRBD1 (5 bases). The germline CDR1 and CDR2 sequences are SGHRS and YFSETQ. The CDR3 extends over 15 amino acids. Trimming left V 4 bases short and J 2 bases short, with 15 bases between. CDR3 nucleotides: TGCGCCAGCAGCGCCCAGACCGACAGTCAAGAGACCCAGTACTTC. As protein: CASSAQTDSQETQYF.

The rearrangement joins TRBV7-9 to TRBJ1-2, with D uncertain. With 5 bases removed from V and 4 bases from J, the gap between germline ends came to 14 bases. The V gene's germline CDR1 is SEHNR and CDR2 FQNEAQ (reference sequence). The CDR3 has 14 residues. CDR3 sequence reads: CASSPLGASYGYTF. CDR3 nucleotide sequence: TGTGCCAGCAGCCCCCTGGGAGCATCCTATGGCTACACCTTC.

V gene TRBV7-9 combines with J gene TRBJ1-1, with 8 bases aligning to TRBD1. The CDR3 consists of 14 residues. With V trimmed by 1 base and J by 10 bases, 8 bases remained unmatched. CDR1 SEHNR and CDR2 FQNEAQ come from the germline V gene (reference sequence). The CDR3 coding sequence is TGTGCCAGCAGCTTAGAGTTGGACAGGGCGGGAGCTTTCTTT. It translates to CASSLELDRAGAFF.

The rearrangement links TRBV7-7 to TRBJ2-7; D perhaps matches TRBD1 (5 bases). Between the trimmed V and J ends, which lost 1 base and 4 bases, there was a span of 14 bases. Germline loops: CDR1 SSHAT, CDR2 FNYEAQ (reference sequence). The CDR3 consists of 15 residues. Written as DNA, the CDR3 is TGTGCCAGCAGCTTAGAACGGACACCCAGGTACGAGCAGTACTTC. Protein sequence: CASSLERTPRYEQYF.

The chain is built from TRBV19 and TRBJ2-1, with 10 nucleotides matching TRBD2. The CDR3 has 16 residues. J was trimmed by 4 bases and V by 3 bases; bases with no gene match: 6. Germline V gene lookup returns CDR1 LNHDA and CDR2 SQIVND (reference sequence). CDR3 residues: CASSIPGTSAYNEQFF. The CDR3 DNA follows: TGTGCCAGTAGTATCCCCGGGACTAGCGCATACAATGAGCAGTTCTTC. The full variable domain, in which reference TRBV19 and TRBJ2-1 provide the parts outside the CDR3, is DGGITQSPKYLFRKEGQNVTLSCEQNLNHDAMYWYRQDPGQGLRLIYYSQIVNDFQKGDIAEGYSVSREKKESFPLTVTSAQKNPTAFYLCASSIPGTSAYNEQFFGPGTRLTVL.

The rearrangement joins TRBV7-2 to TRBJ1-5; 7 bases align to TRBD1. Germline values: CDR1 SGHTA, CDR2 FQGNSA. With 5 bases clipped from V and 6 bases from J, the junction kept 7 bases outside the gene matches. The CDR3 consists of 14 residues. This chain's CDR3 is CASSLDRAGQPQHF. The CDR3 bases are TGTGCCAGCAGCCTAGACAGGGCAGGTCAGCCCCAGCATTTT.

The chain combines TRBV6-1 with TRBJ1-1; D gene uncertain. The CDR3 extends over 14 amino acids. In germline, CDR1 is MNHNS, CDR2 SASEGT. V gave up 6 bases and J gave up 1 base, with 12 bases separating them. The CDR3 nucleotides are TGTGCCAGCAGCTCCCTCACGGGGAACACTGAAGCTTTCTTT. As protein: CASSSLTGNTEAFF.

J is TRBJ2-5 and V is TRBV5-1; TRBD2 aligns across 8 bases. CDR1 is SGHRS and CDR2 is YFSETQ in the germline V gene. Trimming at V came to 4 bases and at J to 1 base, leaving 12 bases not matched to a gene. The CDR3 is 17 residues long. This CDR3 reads CASSVRNSGVTQETQYF. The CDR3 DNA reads TGCGCCAGCAGCGTTCGCAATAGCGGGGTTACCCAAGAGACCCAGTACTTC.

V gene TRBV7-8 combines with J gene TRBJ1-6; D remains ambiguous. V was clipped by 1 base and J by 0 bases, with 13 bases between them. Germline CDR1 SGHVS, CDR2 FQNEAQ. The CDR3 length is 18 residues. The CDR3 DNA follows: TGTGCCAGCAGCTTAGTGGGAGCGACCAGCTCCTATAATTCACCCCTCCACTTT. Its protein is CASSLVGATSSYNSPLHF.

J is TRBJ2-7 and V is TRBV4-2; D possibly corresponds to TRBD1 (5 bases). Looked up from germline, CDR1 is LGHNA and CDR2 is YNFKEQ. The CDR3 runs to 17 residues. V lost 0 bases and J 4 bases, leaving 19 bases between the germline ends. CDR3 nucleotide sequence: TGTGCCAGCAGCCAAGATAGGGGCCGTTCAAATGCTTACGAGCAGTACTTC. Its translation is CASSQDRGRSNAYEQYF.

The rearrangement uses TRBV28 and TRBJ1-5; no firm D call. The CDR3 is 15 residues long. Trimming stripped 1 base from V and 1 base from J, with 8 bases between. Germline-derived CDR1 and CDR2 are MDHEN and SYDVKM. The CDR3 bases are TGTGCCAGCAGTTTATCGCACACCAGCAATCAGCCCCAGCATTTT. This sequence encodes CASSLSHTSNQPQHF.

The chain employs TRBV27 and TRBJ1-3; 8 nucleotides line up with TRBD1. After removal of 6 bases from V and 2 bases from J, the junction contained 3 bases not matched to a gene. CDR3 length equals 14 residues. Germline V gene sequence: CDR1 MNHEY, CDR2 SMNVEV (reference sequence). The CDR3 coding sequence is TGTGCCAGCAGAGCGACAGGGGCTGGAAACACCATATATTTT. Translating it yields CASRATGAGNTIYF.

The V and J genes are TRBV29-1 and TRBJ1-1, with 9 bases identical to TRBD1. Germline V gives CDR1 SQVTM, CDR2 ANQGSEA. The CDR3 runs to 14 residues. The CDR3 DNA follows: TGCAGTTTTGTCTGGGACAGGGCGGCCACTGAAGCTTTCTTT. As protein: CSFVWDRAATEAFF.

The CDR3 is CASSRQGVAGTDTQYF. The CDR3 nucleotides read TGTGCCAGCAGTCGTCAGGGGGTAGCGGGCACAGATACGCAGTATTTT. The chain has TRBV11-2 and TRBJ2-3; maybe TRBD1 (7 bases). V shed 6 bases and J shed 1 base, with 17 bases lying between them. Germline assignment: CDR1 SGHAT and CDR2 FQNNGV. This CDR3 has 16 amino acids.

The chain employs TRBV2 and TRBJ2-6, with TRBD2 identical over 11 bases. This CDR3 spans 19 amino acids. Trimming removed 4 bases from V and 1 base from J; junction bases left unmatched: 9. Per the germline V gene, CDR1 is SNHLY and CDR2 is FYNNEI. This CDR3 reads CASSGSGTSGKSGANVLTF. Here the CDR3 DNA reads TGTGCCAGCAGTGGCTCCGGGACTAGCGGAAAATCTGGGGCCAACGTCCTGACTTTC.

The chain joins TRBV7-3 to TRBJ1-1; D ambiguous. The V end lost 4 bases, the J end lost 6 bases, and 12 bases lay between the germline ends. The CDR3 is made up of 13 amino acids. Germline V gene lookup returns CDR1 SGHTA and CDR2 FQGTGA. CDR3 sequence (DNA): TGTGCCAGCAGCTCGACCTACAGTTCTGAAGCTTTCTTT. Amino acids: CASSSTYSSEAFF.

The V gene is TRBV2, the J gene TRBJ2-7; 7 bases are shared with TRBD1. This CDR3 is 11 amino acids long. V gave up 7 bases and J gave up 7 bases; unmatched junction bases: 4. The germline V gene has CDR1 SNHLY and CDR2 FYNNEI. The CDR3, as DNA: TGTGCCAGCAAGGAGGACAGGGAGCAGTACTTC. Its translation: CASKEDREQYF.

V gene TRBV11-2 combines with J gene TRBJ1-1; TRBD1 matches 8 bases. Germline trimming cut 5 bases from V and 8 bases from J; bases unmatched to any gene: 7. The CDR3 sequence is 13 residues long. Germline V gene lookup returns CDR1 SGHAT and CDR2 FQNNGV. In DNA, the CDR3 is TGTGCCAGCAGCCTACGGACAGGGCGAGAAGCTTTCTTT. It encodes CASSLRTGREAFF.

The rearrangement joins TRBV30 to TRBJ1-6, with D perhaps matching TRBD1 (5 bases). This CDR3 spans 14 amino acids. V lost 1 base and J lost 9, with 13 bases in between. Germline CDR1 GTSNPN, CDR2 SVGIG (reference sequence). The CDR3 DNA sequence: TGTGCCTGGAGTGAGGGCGGAGGGGCTTCACCCCTCCACTTT. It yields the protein CAWSEGGGASPLHF. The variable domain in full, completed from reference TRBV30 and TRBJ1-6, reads SQTIHQWPATLVQPVGSPLSLECTVEGTSNPNLYWYRQAAGRGLQLLFYSVGIGQISSEVPQNLSASRPQDRQFILSSKKLLLSDSGFYLCAWSEGGGASPLHFGNGTRLTVT.

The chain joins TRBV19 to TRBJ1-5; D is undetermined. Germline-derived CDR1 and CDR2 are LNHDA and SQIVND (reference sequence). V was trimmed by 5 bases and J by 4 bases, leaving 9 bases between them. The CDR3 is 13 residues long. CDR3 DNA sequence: TGTGCCAGTAGTCTACTCTGGAATCAGCCCCAGCATTTT. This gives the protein CASSLLWNQPQHF.

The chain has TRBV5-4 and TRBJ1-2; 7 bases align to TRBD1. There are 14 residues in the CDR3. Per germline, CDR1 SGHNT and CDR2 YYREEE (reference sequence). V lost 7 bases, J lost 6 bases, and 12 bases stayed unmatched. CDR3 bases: TGTGCCAGCGGGTACAGGGGAAGTTACAATGGCTACACCTTC. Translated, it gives CASGYRGSYNGYTF.

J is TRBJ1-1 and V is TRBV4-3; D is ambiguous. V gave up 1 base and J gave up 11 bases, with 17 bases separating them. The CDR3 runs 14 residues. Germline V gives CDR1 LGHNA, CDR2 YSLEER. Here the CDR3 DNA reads TGCGCCAGCAGCCAAGCCGACACACCGAGAAGGGCTTTCTTT. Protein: CASSQADTPRRAFF.

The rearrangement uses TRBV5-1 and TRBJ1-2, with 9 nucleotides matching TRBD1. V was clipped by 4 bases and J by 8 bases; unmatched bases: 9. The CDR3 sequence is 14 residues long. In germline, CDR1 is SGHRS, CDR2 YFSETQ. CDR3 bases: TGCGCCAGCAGCCAGACAGGGGGAGAACGAGGCTACACCTTC. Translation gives CASSQTGGERGYTF. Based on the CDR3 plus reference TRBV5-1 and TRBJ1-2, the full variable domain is KAGVTQTPRYLIKTRGQQVTLSCSPISGHRSVSWYQQTPGQGLQFLFEYFSETQRNKGNFPGRFSGRQFSNSRSEMNVSTLELGDSALYLCASSQTGGERGYTFGSGTRLTVV.

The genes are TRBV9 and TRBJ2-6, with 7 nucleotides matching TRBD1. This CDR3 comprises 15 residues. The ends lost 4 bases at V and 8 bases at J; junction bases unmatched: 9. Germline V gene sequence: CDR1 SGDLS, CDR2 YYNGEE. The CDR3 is CASSTYGTVPNVLTF. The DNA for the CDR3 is TGTGCCAGCAGCACTTACGGGACAGTGCCCAACGTCCTGACTTTC.

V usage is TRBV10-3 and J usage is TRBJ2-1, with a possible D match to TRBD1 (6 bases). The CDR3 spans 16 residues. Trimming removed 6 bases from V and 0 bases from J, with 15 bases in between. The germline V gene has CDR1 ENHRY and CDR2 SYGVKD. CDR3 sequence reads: CAIRVGQSSSYNEQFF. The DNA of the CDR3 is TGTGCCATCAGGGTTGGACAGTCAAGCTCCTACAATGAGCAGTTCTTC.

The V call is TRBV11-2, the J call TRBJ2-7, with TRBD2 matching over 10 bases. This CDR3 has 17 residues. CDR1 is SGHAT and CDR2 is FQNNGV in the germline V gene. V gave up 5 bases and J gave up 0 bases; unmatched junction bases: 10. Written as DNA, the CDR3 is TGTGCCAGCAGCCCCAACCCCCGGACTAGCGGCTCCTACGAGCAGTACTTC. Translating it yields CASSPNPRTSGSYEQYF.

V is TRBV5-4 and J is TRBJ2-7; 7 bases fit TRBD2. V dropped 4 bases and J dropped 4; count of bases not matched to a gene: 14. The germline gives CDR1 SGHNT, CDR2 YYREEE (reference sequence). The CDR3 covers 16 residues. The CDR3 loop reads CASSPDQSLRGYEQYF. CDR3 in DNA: TGTGCCAGCAGCCCGGACCAATCGTTGCGGGGGTACGAGCAGTACTTC.